This T cell receptor (beta chain) was identified in a study of neurological immune-mediated disorders. 5'RACE generated cDNA with 10-nucleotide random UMIs. MiXCR was run by TCRdb on the 5' RACE reads, yielding one entry per CDR3 protein. The repertoire holds 75,000 to 95,000 distinct CDR3 sequences, with about 15% as singletons. V lost 0 bases, J lost 6 bases, and 11 bases lay in between. CDR3 length: 15 amino acids. The germline gives CDR1 LGHDT, CDR2 YNNKEL (reference sequence). The sample holds many counts of this clonotype. Its antigen is currently unknown. Points from the study as a whole: The greatest degree of TCR clonal expansion was observed in HTLV-1-associated myelopathy, with the lowest in multiple sclerosis, below that of healthy controls. Private repertoires in all groups were suggested by the finding that expanded clones across subjects shared no CDR3 amino acid sequences.

The specimen was PBMCs. This TCR came from a woman aged 40 to 49 in good health. The rearrangement joins TRBV3-1 to TRBJ2-2; a possible D gene is TRBD1 (6 bases). The CDR3 DNA reads TGTGCCAGCAGCCAAGAAATAGAGGGGGCCGGGGAGCTGTTTTTT. Encoded protein: CASSQEIEGAGELFF.